This T cell receptor (beta chain) was sequenced in a study of CD8+ T cells in alopecia areata. Germline trimming cut 0 bases from V and 2 bases from J; bases unmatched to any gene: 2. CDR1 and CDR2 from the germline V gene are MGHRA and YSYEKL. CDR3 length equals 16 residues. Once RNA had been extracted, it was reverse transcribed into cDNA to act as the sequencing template. The protocol was immunoSEQ multiplex PCR, while the TCRdb copy is restricted to in-frame clones and leaves out a portion. This table holds 140,000 to 150,000 clones, roughly 44% found once. V usage is TRBV4-1 and J usage is TRBJ2-3; 10 bases are a match to TRBD2. Source material: CD4+ T cells sorted from blood. The source is a human donor with alopecia areata. DNA of the CDR3: TGCGCCAGCAGCCAAGACAGCGGGAGGGCCACAGATACGCAGTATTTT. Amino acids: CASSQDSGRATDTQYF.